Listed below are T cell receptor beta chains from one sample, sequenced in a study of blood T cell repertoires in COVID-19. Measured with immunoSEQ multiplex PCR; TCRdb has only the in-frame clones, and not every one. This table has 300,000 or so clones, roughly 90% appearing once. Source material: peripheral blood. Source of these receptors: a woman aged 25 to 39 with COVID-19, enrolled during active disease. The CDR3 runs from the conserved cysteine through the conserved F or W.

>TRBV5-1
CASSLPSGQTDYGYTF
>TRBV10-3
CAITRGQVLSGANVLTF
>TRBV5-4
CASSREGSAMDIQYF
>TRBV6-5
CASNPGSTNTEAFF
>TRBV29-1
CSVDRVIETQYF
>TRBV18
CASSPQGRQGAAEAFF
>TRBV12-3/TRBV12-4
CASSLAGDHEQFF
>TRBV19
CASSRLEGVGEQFF
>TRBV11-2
CASSFSGTEAFF
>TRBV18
CASSPGLEGARGGYTF
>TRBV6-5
CASSYTTGFGGNTIYF
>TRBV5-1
CASSLAGTGDEKLFF
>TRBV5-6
CASSRRGNQPQHF
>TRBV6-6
CASSGARTGSSYEQYF
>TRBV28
CASSSRDRGKDFF
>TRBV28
CASSPRTGNYGYTF
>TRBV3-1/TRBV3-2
CASRGQGSNTEAFF
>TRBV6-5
CASRGGRDGSYEQYF
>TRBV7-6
CASSQGLAERGETQYF
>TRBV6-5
CASSQDRAIDQPQHF
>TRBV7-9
CASRWSGEETQYF
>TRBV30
CAWTRGNEKLFF
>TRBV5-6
CASSLKPGQGGLGYTF
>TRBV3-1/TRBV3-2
CASSQGRGGNQPQHF
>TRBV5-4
CASSWDRVDGYTF
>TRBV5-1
CASSFPPGQGADGYTF
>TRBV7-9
CASSQALPGSTQPQYF
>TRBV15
CATSRDPGGFDEQFF
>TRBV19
CASSTGGRGIEQFF
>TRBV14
CASSAILGQGAYGYTF
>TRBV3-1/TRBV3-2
CASSKALAGLNTGELFF
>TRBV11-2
CASRQSGTGGYGYTF
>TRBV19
CASSILDRDDQPQHF
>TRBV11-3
CASSRGFGSPLHF
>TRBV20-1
CSASRQEAFF
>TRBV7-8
CASSLATGQGGGYTF
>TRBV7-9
CASSPGQVNEKLFF
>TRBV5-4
CASSSGLATYTDTQYF
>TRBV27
CASSSPLENNEQFF
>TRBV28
CASRARGTSGSYEQYF
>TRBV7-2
CASSQGLAGETDTQYF
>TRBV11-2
CASSSPLGGSSYEQYF
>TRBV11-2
CASSLTGANYGYTF
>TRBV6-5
CASTAPGGAGNTIYF
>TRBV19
CASSVGRTSGRRETQYF
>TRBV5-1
CASSLRVRETQYF
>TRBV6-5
CASSLRQATEAFF
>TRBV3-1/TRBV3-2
CASSQAENSYNEQFF
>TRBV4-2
CASSRGPPGLPNTEAFF